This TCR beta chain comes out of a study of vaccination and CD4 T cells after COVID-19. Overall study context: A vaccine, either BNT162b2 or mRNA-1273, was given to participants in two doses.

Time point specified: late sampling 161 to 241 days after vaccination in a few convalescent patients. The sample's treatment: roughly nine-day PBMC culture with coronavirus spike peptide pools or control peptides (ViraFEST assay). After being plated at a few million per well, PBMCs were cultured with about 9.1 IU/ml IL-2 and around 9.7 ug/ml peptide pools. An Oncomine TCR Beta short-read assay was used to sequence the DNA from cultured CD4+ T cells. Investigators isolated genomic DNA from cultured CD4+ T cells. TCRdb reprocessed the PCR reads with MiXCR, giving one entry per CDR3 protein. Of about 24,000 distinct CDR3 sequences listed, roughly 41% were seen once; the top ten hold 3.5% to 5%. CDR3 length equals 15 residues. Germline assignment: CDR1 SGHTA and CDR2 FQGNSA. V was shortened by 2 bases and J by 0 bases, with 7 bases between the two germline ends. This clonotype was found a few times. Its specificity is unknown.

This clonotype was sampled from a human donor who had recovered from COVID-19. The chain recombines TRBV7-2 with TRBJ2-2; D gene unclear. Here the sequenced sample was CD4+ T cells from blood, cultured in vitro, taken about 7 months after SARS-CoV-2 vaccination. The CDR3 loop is CASSLLFPNTGELFF. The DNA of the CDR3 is TGTGCCAGCAGCTTACTGTTCCCGAACACCGGGGAGCTGTTTTTT.